Below, one T cell receptor beta chain is given with its context. Its antigen remains unknown. A read error may produce the germline difference seen at one junction end. The germline CDR1 and CDR2 sequences are SQVTM and ANQGSEA. This CDR3 spans 13 amino acids. The data were taken from a study of tumor-infiltrating lymphocytes in primary liver carcinoma. Study observations and caveats: Paired tumor-adjacent and tumor-blood samples overlapped less than tumor region pairs did. Present in all five tumor regions were only about 7.5-24% of the top clones.

Synthesis of TCR beta cDNA was carried out from around 500 ng total RNA with a constant-region primer. ARM-PCR, slightly modified, supplied the TCR beta libraries through three nested multiplex PCR rounds. Investigators reported that the first two PCR rounds, at 9 to 11 cycles each, used TRBV1-TRBV30 forward primers with a C-beta reverse primer. A single record per CDR3 protein comes from TCRdb applying MiXCR to the multiplex PCR reads. The data hold about 190,000 distinct CDR3 sequences, with 85% observed a single time. From unsorted bulk tissue weighing about 20-31 mg, DNA and RNA were co-extracted.

Specimen: tumor tissue from primary liver carcinoma. The chain recombines TRBV29-1 with TRBJ2-7, with D possibly matching TRBD1 (5 bases). This clonotype originated in a man between 40 and 49 years old with primary liver carcinoma and hepatitis B virus infection. The CDR3 coding sequence is TGCAACGTTGCCCCGTCAGGGCTCCACGAGCAATACTTC. Amino acid sequence: CNVAPSGLHEQYF.